Sequencing of this TCR beta chain was carried out in a study of cytomegalovirus exposure and HLA in healthy donors. Study observations and caveats: At a 0.05 false discovery rate, a later analysis found 18,000 or so TCR beta sequences to be associated with HLA alleles. Despite most TCR sequences being rare, some public TCRs occurred in many donors.

Details on this clone: What it recognizes is unknown.

These donors, healthy bone marrow donors, were studied. In the PCR, 60 Vbeta and 13 Jbeta primers were used. The repertoire was sequenced with immunoSEQ multiplex PCR; TCRdb's copy has only in-frame clones and lacks some. Among 85,000 to 95,000 clones, approximately 76% were seen once, and the ten largest hold 4% to 5.5%. Sequencing was done on a sample of PBMCs. The receptor comes from a man younger than 40 in good health and CMV-seropositive.

CDR3 in DNA: TGTGCCAGCAGTTACTCAGTGGGCAGCCGCTACGAGCAGTACTTC. Its protein product is CASSYSVGSRYEQYF. This sequence joins TRBV6-5 and TRBJ2-7; no clear D. With 0 bases removed from V and 3 bases from J, the gap between germline ends came to 12 bases. Germline assignment: CDR1 MNHEY and CDR2 SVGAGI. The CDR3 loop spans 15 amino acids.